This TCR beta chain stems from a study of blood T cell repertoires in COVID-19. As handled by the study authors: For nucleated cells, counts were estimated from reference gene primer amplification. Only in-frame clones appear in the TCRdb table, and some are missing; sequencing was by immunoSEQ multiplex PCR. The V and J calls and clone size come from that table; D and trimming were worked out from the DNA. In the table there are 75,000 to 95,000 clones, 80% to 85% of which are singletons. The germline V and J ends were trimmed by 4 bases and 2 bases, with 11 bases remaining between them. The CDR3 totals 14 residues. Per germline, CDR1 SGDLS and CDR2 YYNGEE.

The rearrangement links TRBV9 to TRBJ2-3, with a possible D match to TRBD2 (7 bases). This clonotype was sampled from a human donor in a cohort sampled during active COVID-19. Material for sequencing was peripheral blood. The CDR3 sequence is CASSPGGPTDTQYF. For the CDR3, the DNA is TGTGCCAGCAGCCCGGGGGGCCCCACAGATACGCAGTATTTT.